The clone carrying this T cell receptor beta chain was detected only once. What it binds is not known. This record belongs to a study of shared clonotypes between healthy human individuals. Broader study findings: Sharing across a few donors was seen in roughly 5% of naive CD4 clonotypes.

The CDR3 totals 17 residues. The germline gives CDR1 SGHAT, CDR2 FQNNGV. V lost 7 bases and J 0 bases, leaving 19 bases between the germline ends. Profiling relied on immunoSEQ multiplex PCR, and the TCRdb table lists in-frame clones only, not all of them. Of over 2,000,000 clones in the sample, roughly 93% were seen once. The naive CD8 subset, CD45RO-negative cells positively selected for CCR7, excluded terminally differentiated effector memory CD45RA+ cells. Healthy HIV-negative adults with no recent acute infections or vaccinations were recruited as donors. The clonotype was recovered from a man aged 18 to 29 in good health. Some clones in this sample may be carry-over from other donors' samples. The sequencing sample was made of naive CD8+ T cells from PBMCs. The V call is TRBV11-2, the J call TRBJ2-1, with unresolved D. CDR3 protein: CASTLTRLPNSYNEQFF. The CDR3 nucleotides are TGTGCCAGCACTCTAACTCGGCTGCCGAACTCCTACAATGAGCAGTTCTTC.